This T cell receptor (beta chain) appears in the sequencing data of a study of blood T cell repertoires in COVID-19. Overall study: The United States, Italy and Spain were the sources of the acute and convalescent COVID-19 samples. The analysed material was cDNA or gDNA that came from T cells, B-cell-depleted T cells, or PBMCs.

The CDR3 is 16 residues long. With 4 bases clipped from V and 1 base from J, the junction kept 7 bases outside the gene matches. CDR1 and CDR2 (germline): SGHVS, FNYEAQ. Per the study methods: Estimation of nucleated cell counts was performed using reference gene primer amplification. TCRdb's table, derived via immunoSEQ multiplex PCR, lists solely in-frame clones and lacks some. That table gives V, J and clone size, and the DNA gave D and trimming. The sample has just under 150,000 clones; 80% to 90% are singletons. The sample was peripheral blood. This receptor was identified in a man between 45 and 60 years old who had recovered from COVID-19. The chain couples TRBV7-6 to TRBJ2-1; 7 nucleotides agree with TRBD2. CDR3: CASSSQIGGSYNEQFF. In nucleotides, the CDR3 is TGTGCCAGCAGCTCGCAGATCGGGGGGTCCTACAATGAGCAGTTCTTC.